This TCR beta chain is drawn from a study of blood T cells in healthy people across ages. Study-level findings and limits: Both higher diversity and more naive CD4+ cells marked long-lived donors when set against aged donors.

Each of the donors had 8 to 10 milliliters of peripheral blood drawn into EDTA-treated Vacutainer tubes. Then a second PCR, running about 6 to 12 cycles, was carried out with a sample-barcoded 5' primer and a J-beta primer mix. Carrying 12 random nucleotides, a template-switch adaptor labeled each individual cDNA molecule. Each CDR3 protein is one row after TCRdb ran MiXCR on the 5' RACE reads. The sample carries about 620,000 distinct CDR3 sequences, 21% recorded once. The CDR3 runs 16 residues. CDR1 and CDR2 from the germline V gene are ENHRY and SYGVKD. V gave up 4 bases and J gave up 5 bases; unmatched junction bases: 13. Of note for this clonotype: What it binds is not known.

The chain carries TRBV10-3 and TRBJ1-2; 7 positions agree with TRBD1. Source material: blood. The source is a man between 65 and 85 years old in good health. The CDR3 region is CAISAGRTGVGYGYTF. The CDR3 nucleotides are TGTGCCATCAGTGCGGGGAGAACAGGGGTAGGATATGGCTACACCTTC.